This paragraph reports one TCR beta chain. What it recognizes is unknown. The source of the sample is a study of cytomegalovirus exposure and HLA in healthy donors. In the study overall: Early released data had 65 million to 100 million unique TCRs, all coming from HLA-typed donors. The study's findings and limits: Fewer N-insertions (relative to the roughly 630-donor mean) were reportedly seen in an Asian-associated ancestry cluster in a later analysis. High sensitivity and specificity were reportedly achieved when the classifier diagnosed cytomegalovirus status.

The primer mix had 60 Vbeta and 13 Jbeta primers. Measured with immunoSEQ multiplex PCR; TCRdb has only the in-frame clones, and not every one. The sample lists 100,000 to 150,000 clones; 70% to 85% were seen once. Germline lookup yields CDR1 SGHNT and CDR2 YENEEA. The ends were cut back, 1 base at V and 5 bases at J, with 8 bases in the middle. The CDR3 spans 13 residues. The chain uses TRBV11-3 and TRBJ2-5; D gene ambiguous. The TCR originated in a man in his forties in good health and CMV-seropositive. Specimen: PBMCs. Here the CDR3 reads CASSLGPGETQYF. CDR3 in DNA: TGTGCCAGCAGCTTAGGCCCCGGGGAGACCCAGTACTTC.